The sequence of this T cell receptor beta chain was determined in a study of patients and donors after allogeneic stem cell transplantation. The junction had 10 bases not matched to a gene; V was cut back by 4 bases and J by 4 bases. This CDR3 is 16 amino acids long. Germline CDR1 is SGHDN and CDR2 is FVKESK. TCRdb re-derived calls from the RT-PCR reads in MiXCR, one entry per CDR3 protein. The top ten hold around a tenth of the sample, which has around 240,000 distinct CDR3 sequences, over 12% seen once. This clonotype was counted a few times. Source material: blood, either unsorted or a sorted T cell fraction (not recorded which). J is TRBJ2-1 and V is TRBV14, with 7 positions matching TRBD1. The sequence was obtained from a human donor who was either an allogeneic HSCT recipient or a stem cell or donor lymphocyte infusion donor (not recorded which). It is not recorded whose cells these are; they may come from a transplant donor. The DNA for the CDR3 is TGTGCCAGCAGCCTTTCCGGGACAGCCCCGTACAATGAGCAGTTCTTC. Protein: CASSLSGTAPYNEQFF. Full variable domain (missing parts from reference TRBV14 and TRBJ2-1): EAGVTQFPSHSVIEKGQTVTLRCDPISGHDNLYWYRRVMGKEIKFLLHFVKESKQDESGMPNNRFLAERTGGTYSTLKVQPAELEDSGVYFCASSLSGTAPYNEQFFGPGTRLTVL.